Presented here are 29 T cell receptor beta chains from one specimen sequenced in a study of human T cells and chemical hapten exposure. Time point of the sample: patch test 1, 2 weeks after DPC sensitization. Treatment specified: therapeutic diphenylcyclopropenone sensitization with weekly scalp DPC. Via MiXCR, TCRdb re-called the RACE reads, giving one row per CDR3 protein. The data contain 150,000 to 200,000 distinct CDR3 sequences, approximately 20% of them singletons. This specimen was whole blood, taken in connection with sensitization to the hapten diphenylcyclopropenone (DPC). These receptors originate from a woman in her 50s with alopecia areata. Some clones in this sample may be carry-over from other donors' samples.

There are a few counts of this clonotype. This chain joins TRBV25-1 and TRBJ2-5; 7 bases match TRBD1. V was pared by 2 bases and J by 2 bases, with 5 bases of the junction left unmatched. The CDR3 has 15 amino acids. Germline CDR1 reads MGHDK; CDR2 reads SYGVNS. CDR3 protein: CASSEPTGAQETQYF. CDR3 DNA sequence: TGTGCCAGCAGTGAACCCACAGGGGCTCAAGAGACCCAGTACTTC.

This clonotype has a handful of counts. This chain connects TRBV5-6 to TRBJ1-5; 7 bases line up with TRBD1. Germline V CDR1 and CDR2: SGHDT, YYEEEE. This CDR3 has 16 amino acids. V dropped 2 bases and J dropped 5; count of bases not matched to a gene: 10. The CDR3 nucleotides read TGTGCCAGCAGCTTTTATGGACAGGTACCCCATCAGCCCCAGCATTTT. Its protein is CASSFYGQVPHQPQHF.

This rearrangement joins TRBV10-2 to TRBJ2-7; 8 positions agree with TRBD1. This CDR3 is 15 amino acids long. The V gene's germline CDR1 is WSHSY and CDR2 SAAADI. The V gene end was trimmed by 5 bases and the J gene end by 5 bases; junction bases not matched to a gene: 11. The CDR3 region is CASSPRLRQGNEQYF. The CDR3 DNA reads TGCGCCAGCAGTCCCCGGCTGAGACAGGGGAACGAGCAGTACTTC.

The chain combines TRBV2 with TRBJ2-7; maybe TRBD1 (6 bases). The CDR3 loop spans 13 amino acids. Trimming took off 6 bases at V and 5 bases at J, with 14 bases between the two ends. The V gene's germline CDR1 is SNHLY and CDR2 FYNNEI. The CDR3 loop is CASRTGHPHEQYF. The CDR3 nucleotides are TGTGCCAGCAGGACGGGACATCCCCACGAGCAGTACTTC.

This clonotype has more than one count but fewer than ten. This chain links TRBV4-1 with TRBJ2-3; D ambiguous. Germline loops: CDR1 MGHRA, CDR2 YSYEKL. Trimming took off 1 base at V and 5 bases at J, with 7 bases between the two ends. This CDR3 spans 13 amino acids. This CDR3 reads CASSQVGLDTQYF. The CDR3, as DNA: TGCGCCAGCAGCCAAGTAGGCCTAGATACGCAGTATTTT.

V usage is TRBV10-3 and J usage is TRBJ2-5, with D tentatively TRBD1 (5 bases). Deletions cut 6 bases from V and 1 base from J, with 9 bases between. This CDR3 has 13 amino acids. From germline, CDR1 is ENHRY and CDR2 SYGVKD. CDR3 loop: CAIRGRVQETQYF. CDR3 nucleotide sequence: TGTGCCATCAGGGGCAGGGTCCAAGAGACCCAGTACTTC.

The table lists this clonotype with a few counts. The chain links TRBV6-5 to TRBJ1-2, with unresolved D. Germline V gives CDR1 MNHEY, CDR2 SVGAGI. V was shortened by 6 bases and J by 7 bases, with 15 bases between the two germline ends. There are 13 residues in the CDR3. The chain's CDR3 is CASSPDGLRGYTF. In DNA, the CDR3 is TGTGCCAGCAGCCCGGACGGCCTCCGTGGCTACACCTTC.

This chain joins TRBV12-3 or TRBV12-4 and TRBJ2-4, with D possibly being TRBD1 (7 bases). The CDR3 is 13 residues long. V lost 6 bases and J lost 8, with 14 bases in between. CDR3 sequence reads: CASRTTGEDIQYF. DNA of the CDR3: TGTGCCAGCAGGACAACAGGGGAGGACATTCAGTACTTC.

This chain connects TRBV5-5 to TRBJ2-5; 12 bases are shared with TRBD2. The V gene's germline CDR1 is SGHKS and CDR2 YYEKEE (reference sequence). V was clipped by 0 bases and J by 6 bases; unmatched bases: 9. The CDR3 covers 17 residues. The CDR3 loop reads CASSLGQGLAGLQTQYF. CDR3 nucleotide sequence: TGTGCCAGCAGCTTGGGCCAAGGACTAGCGGGATTGCAGACCCAGTACTTC.

This clonotype showed up just a few times. V is TRBV29-1 and J is TRBJ2-1; 12 positions agree with TRBD2. Germline trimming cut 7 bases from V and 6 bases from J; bases unmatched to any gene: 7. Germline CDR1 is SQVTM and CDR2 is ANQGSEA. The length of the CDR3 is 14 residues. CDR3 protein: CSGNLAGGGNEQFF. CDR3 DNA sequence: TGCAGCGGCAACCTAGCGGGAGGGGGCAATGAGCAGTTCTTC.

J is TRBJ2-2 and V is TRBV5-1; TRBD1 or TRBD2 may be the D gene (5 bases each). CDR1 and CDR2 (germline): SGHRS, YFSETQ. Trimming removed 2 bases at V and 6 bases at J, with 8 bases between. This CDR3 has 13 amino acids. In DNA form, the CDR3 reads TGCGCCAGCAGCTTTTGGGGGTCCGGGGAGCTGTTTTTT. It codes for CASSFWGSGELFF.

The chain combines TRBV7-2 with TRBJ2-1, with TRBD2 matching over 16 bases. Germline assignment: CDR1 SGHTA and CDR2 FQGNSA. The CDR3 covers 18 residues. Trimming cost V 5 bases and J 7 bases; bases outside gene matches: 11. The CDR3 region is CASSPPGLAGGHGNEQFF. The CDR3 coding sequence is TGTGCCAGCAGCCCGCCGGGACTAGCGGGAGGGCATGGTAATGAGCAGTTCTTC.

The chain employs TRBV4-1 and TRBJ1-2; D is undetermined. V was trimmed by 0 bases and J by 5 bases, leaving 10 bases between them. Germline V lookup: CDR1 MGHRA, CDR2 YSYEKL. The CDR3 runs to 14 residues. DNA of the CDR3: TGCGCCAGCAGCCAAGATCTCCAGGTATATGGCTACACCTTC. Translation: CASSQDLQVYGYTF.

The V gene is TRBV5-4, the J gene TRBJ2-2; D not resolved. Germline CDR1 is SGHNT and CDR2 is YYREEE (reference sequence). Trimming left V 0 bases short and J 6 bases short, with 6 bases between. The CDR3 loop spans 13 amino acids. This CDR3 reads CASSLVEAGELFF. CDR3 bases: TGTGCCAGCAGCTTGGTGGAAGCCGGGGAGCTGTTTTTT.

This clonotype was seen a handful of times. This rearrangement joins TRBV15 to TRBJ2-1; 13 bases are shared with TRBD2. With V trimmed by 1 base and J by 8 bases, 11 bases remained unmatched. Germline V gene lookup returns CDR1 LNHNV and CDR2 YYDKDF (reference sequence). The CDR3 is 18 amino acids. The CDR3 coding sequence is TGTGCCACCAGCAGAGTGGGGAGACTAGCGGGAGGTTTAGATGAGCAGTTCTTC. Translation: CATSRVGRLAGGLDEQFF.

This clonotype was picked up a small number of times. J is TRBJ1-1 and V is TRBV15; no definite D call. Germline loops: CDR1 LNHNV, CDR2 YYDKDF (reference sequence). CDR3 size: 14 residues. V gave up 4 bases and J gave up 3 bases, with 12 bases separating them. The CDR3 nucleotides read TGTGCCACCAGCATCTCCGAGGGAGACACTGAAGCTTTCTTT. As protein: CATSISEGDTEAFF.

This clonotype was observed a single time. J is TRBJ1-1 and V is TRBV5-1, with D perhaps matching TRBD1 (5 bases). Trimming removed 6 bases from V and 4 bases from J, with 10 bases in between. The CDR3 is 12 amino acids. The germline gives CDR1 SGHRS, CDR2 YFSETQ. CDR3 nucleotide sequence: TGCGCCAGCACCGACAGCCTCACTGAAGCTTTCTTT. Translation gives CASTDSLTEAFF.

This clonotype was found a few times. The V call is TRBV27, the J call TRBJ1-5; D unclear. V was cut by 3 bases and J by 4 bases, with 10 bases left in between. Germline V lookup: CDR1 MNHEY, CDR2 SMNVEV (reference sequence). The CDR3 spans 14 residues. DNA of the CDR3: TGTGCCAGCAGTTTTCAAGGAGTTAATCAGCCCCAGCATTTT. Translated, it gives CASSFQGVNQPQHF.

This chain uses TRBV12-3 or TRBV12-4 with TRBJ2-5; TRBD2 agrees at 7 bases. V was pared by 3 bases and J by 1 base, with 5 bases of the junction left unmatched. The CDR3 runs 15 residues. DNA for the CDR3: TGTGCCAGCAGTTTGGGGGGAGGGCCCCAAGAGACCCAGTACTTC. It is translated as CASSLGGGPQETQYF.

This clonotype was counted only a few times. CDR3 DNA: TGTGCCAGCAGCTATGGGTCAGCTTTGAACACTGAAGCTTTCTTT. As protein: CASSYGSALNTEAFF. This chain joins TRBV9 and TRBJ1-1, with D hard to call. The CDR3 sequence is 15 residues long. The germline CDR1 and CDR2 sequences are SGDLS and YYNGEE. V dropped 4 bases and J dropped 0 bases, with 13 bases sitting between them. The full variable domain, rest sourced from reference TRBV9 and TRBJ1-1, is DSGVTQTPKHLITATGQRVTLRCSPRSGDLSVYWYQQSLDQGLQFLIQYYNGEERAKGNILERFSAQQFPDLHSELNLSSLELGDSALYFCASSYGSALNTEAFFGQGTRLTVV.

The chain uses TRBV7-6 and TRBJ2-3, with D perhaps matching TRBD2 (5 bases). Germline-derived CDR1 and CDR2 are SGHVS and FNYEAQ. V lost 7 bases and J 0 bases, leaving 8 bases between the germline ends. The CDR3 is 13 residues long. The DNA of the CDR3 is TGTGCCAGCAAGCGGTCTAGCACAGATACGCAGTATTTT. It yields the protein CASKRSSTDTQYF.

This clonotype showed up just a few times. At one boundary the junction diverges from the germline segment, which might be a read error. The chain joins TRBV27 to TRBJ1-1; a possible D gene is TRBD1 (6 bases). Looked up from germline, CDR1 is MNHEY and CDR2 is SMNVEV (reference sequence). The CDR3 spans 14 residues. The CDR3 bases are TGTGTCAGCCGAAGGGGGGAGTTGAACACTGAAGCTTTCTTT. Translated, it gives CVSRRGELNTEAFF.

The chain combines TRBV7-9 with TRBJ1-5, with 10 bases identical to TRBD1. The CDR3 consists of 17 residues. Unmatched junction bases numbered 14, after V lost 5 bases and J lost 7 bases. Germline-derived CDR1 and CDR2 are SEHNR and FQNEAQ (reference sequence). CDR3 region: CASSRNDKDRGEQPQHF. The CDR3, as DNA: TGTGCCAGCAGCCGAAACGATAAGGACAGGGGGGAACAGCCCCAGCATTTT.

A note on this clonotype: The junction departs from the called germline gene at one end, perhaps through a read error. CDR3 region: CATSRDHSGSNQPQNF. The CDR3 bases are TGTGCCACCAGCAGAGATCATTCCGGGAGCAATCAGCCCCAGAATTTT. The chain is built from TRBV15 and TRBJ1-5; D unresolved. The CDR3 runs to 16 residues. CDR1 and CDR2 (germline): LNHNV, YYDKDF (reference sequence).

This clonotype was detected a few times. This chain connects TRBV28 to TRBJ2-7; D is unresolved. The CDR3 has 15 residues. V shed 2 bases and J shed 5 bases, with 16 bases lying between them. From germline, CDR1 is MDHEN and CDR2 SYDVKM. The CDR3 spells CASSLTDRAPDEQYF. The CDR3 DNA reads as TGTGCCAGCAGTTTAACCGATAGGGCACCAGACGAGCAGTACTTC.

V and J are TRBV5-1 and TRBJ2-2; the D is unclear. V shed 4 bases and J shed 2 bases, with 3 bases lying between them. From germline, CDR1 is SGHRS and CDR2 YFSETQ. CDR3 length equals 12 residues. CDR3 protein: CASSPNTGELFF. CDR3 coding DNA: TGCGCCAGCAGCCCTAACACCGGGGAGCTGTTTTTT.

V gene TRBV29-1 combines with J gene TRBJ1-2, with a weak D call TRBD1 (5 bases). The germline gives CDR1 SQVTM, CDR2 ANQGSEA. CDR3 size: 13 residues. The germline V and J ends were trimmed by 5 bases and 5 bases, with 15 bases remaining between them. CDR3 loop: CSVLGATGYGYTF. The CDR3 DNA reads TGCAGCGTTCTAGGGGCGACGGGGTATGGCTACACCTTC.

This clonotype was recorded at least ten times. The chain carries TRBV7-9 and TRBJ2-5; D is perhaps TRBD1 (5 bases). This CDR3 is 14 amino acids long. Trimming cost V 4 bases and J 1 base, with 10 bases left between them. The germline V gene has CDR1 SEHNR and CDR2 FQNEAQ (reference sequence). Here the CDR3 DNA reads TGTGCCAGCAGCTCCACAGGCGCCCAAGAGACCCAGTACTTC. Its protein product is CASSSTGAQETQYF. Drawing the rest from reference TRBV7-9 and TRBJ2-5, the complete variable domain is DTGVSQNPRHKITKRGQNVTFRCDPISEHNRLYWYRQTLGQGPEFLTYFQNEAQLEKSRLLSDRFSAERPKGSFSTLEIQRTEQGDSAMYLCASSSTGAQETQYFGPGTRLLVL.

The CDR3 sequence: CASSRTADTEAFF. The CDR3 DNA sequence: TGTGCCAGCAGCCGGACAGCGGACACTGAAGCTTTCTTT. V is TRBV4-2 and J is TRBJ1-1; tentative D call: TRBD1 (6 bases). Between the trimmed V and J ends, which lost 4 bases and 3 bases, there was a span of 9 bases. The CDR3 has 13 amino acids. Germline V gene lookup returns CDR1 LGHNA and CDR2 YNFKEQ.